This TCR beta chain was sequenced during a study of cytomegalovirus exposure and HLA in healthy donors. Findings and limits, study-wide: Specificity of a few CMV-associated chains for CMV antigens was verified in vitro. Rarity characterized most TCR sequences, yet some public TCRs appeared in many donors. The study put under 200 TCR beta chains on its list as cytomegalovirus-associated.

With V trimmed by 10 bases and J by 8 bases, 15 bases remained unmatched. The germline gives CDR1 MNHNS, CDR2 SASEGT. CDR3 size: 15 residues. Details on this clone: The antigen is unknown.

Here immunoSEQ multiplex PCR was the method, and the copy in TCRdb shows in-frame clones only, minus some. This sample yields some 160,000 clones, of which 90% to 95% are seen a single time; approximately 0.7% belongs to the top ten. Sequenced input: PBMCs. The chain couples TRBV6-1 to TRBJ2-5; 11 nucleotides match TRBD2. The sequence was collected from a man between 18 and 29 years old in good health and CMV-seronegative. CDR3 nucleotide sequence: TGTGCCACCCCGAAGGGGACTAGCGGTCCTTTAACCCAGTACTTC. Its translation: CATPKGTSGPLTQYF.